This T cell receptor beta chain was observed in a study of blood T cell repertoires in COVID-19. Looking at the study overall: T cells, B-cell-depleted T cells, or PBMCs supplied cDNA or gDNA.

The CDR3 is 14 amino acids. Germline-derived CDR1 and CDR2 are SQVTM and ANQGSEA. V was clipped by 4 bases and J by 1 base, with 13 bases between them. Per the study methods: Amplified reference gene primers provided the basis for estimating nucleated cell counts. Clones were sequenced by immunoSEQ multiplex PCR, and TCRdb holds only the in-frame ones, with some missing. V and J calls plus clone size are reproduced from that table; the DNA served to infer D and trimming. In the table there are approximately 67,000 clones, around 90% of which are singletons. The chain recombines TRBV29-1 with TRBJ1-2, with D hard to call. Source material: peripheral blood. This clonotype was obtained from a woman over 75 with acute or convalescent COVID-19. In DNA, the CDR3 is TGCAGCGTTGCCAAATTGGAGCGTAACTATGGCTACACCTTC. Translating it yields CSVAKLERNYGYTF.